These 31 T cell receptor beta chains originate from one sample sequenced in a study of T cell repertoires in cytomegalovirus infection. MiXCR, run by TCRdb on the reads, gives a single entry per CDR3 protein. The sample has 200,000 to 300,000 distinct CDR3 sequences; around 6.2% are singletons. Input material: PBMCs. These receptors all stem from a human donor in good health (CMV status not recorded). Some clones in this sample may be carry-over from other donors' samples.

This clonotype has just a few counts. The V gene is TRBV14, the J gene TRBJ2-1; D uncertain. The V and J ends lost 3 bases and 4 bases respectively, with 7 bases between them. The length of the CDR3 is 13 residues. CDR1 is SGHDN, CDR2 FVKESK, per germline. The CDR3 spells CASSQVQYNEQFF. CDR3 coding DNA: TGTGCCAGCAGCCAGGTTCAGTACAATGAGCAGTTCTTC.

This clonotype has ten or more counts. The chain recombines TRBV14 with TRBJ1-2; maybe TRBD1 (5 bases). Germline V gene sequence: CDR1 SGHDN, CDR2 FVKESK. Between the trimmed V and J ends, which lost 3 bases and 5 bases, there was a span of 10 bases. The CDR3 sequence is 13 residues long. The CDR3 DNA sequence: TGTGCCAGCAGCCATGACAGTGTTTATGGCTACACCTTC. Translating it yields CASSHDSVYGYTF.

The rearrangement joins TRBV28 to TRBJ1-1, with D maybe TRBD1 (6 bases). This CDR3 comprises 14 residues. V lost 5 bases and J lost 4, with 14 bases in between. Germline V gene data show CDR1 as MDHEN and CDR2 as SYDVKM. CDR3 sequence reads: CASSDTGLGTEAFF. CDR3 DNA sequence: TGTGCCAGCAGTGACACAGGGCTCGGCACTGAAGCTTTCTTT.

This clonotype has more than one count but fewer than ten. The chain has TRBV20-1 and TRBJ1-4; D possibly corresponds to TRBD1 (6 bases). Germline V gene lookup returns CDR1 DFQATT and CDR2 SNEGSKA (reference sequence). Between the trimmed V and J ends, which lost 6 bases and 16 bases, there was a span of 24 bases. This CDR3 is 13 amino acids long. The CDR3 DNA sequence: TGCAGTGCCCCTTATCAGGGGAATGGTGCTGCGTTTTTT. This translates into CSAPYQGNGAAFF.

This clonotype came up many times. As DNA, the CDR3 is TGTGCCAGCAGCTTAGCGATGACAGGGGGCTATGGCTACACCTTC. This sequence encodes CASSLAMTGGYGYTF. The chain has TRBV7-2 and TRBJ1-2; 9 bases agree with TRBD1. V trimming: 0 bases; J trimming: 4 bases; junction bases outside the gene matches: 3. Germline values: CDR1 SGHTA, CDR2 FQGNSA. CDR3 size: 15 residues.

This clonotype was recorded many times. The chain recombines TRBV6-2 or TRBV6-3 with TRBJ1-1; unclear D gene. V lost 6 bases and J 1 base, leaving 9 bases between the germline ends. Germline CDR1 is MNHEY and CDR2 is SVGEGT. The CDR3 has 13 residues. CDR3 nucleotides: TGTGCCAGCAGCAGACCGCCGAACACTGAAGCTTTCTTT. It yields the protein CASSRPPNTEAFF.

This clonotype has at least ten counts. The genes are TRBV7-6 and TRBJ1-1, with 9 positions matching TRBD1. The trim removed 2 bases at V and 1 base at J, leaving 14 bases unmatched. Per germline, CDR1 SGHVS and CDR2 FNYEAQ. The CDR3 is 19 amino acids. The CDR3 protein is CASSLYGTGSFSGNTEAFF. In nucleotides, the CDR3 is TGTGCCAGCAGCTTATATGGGACAGGGTCGTTCTCGGGGAACACTGAAGCTTTCTTT.

This clonotype appeared a few times. V is TRBV20-1 and J is TRBJ2-3; TRBD2 matches at 14 bases. The ends lost 6 bases at V and 4 bases at J; junction bases unmatched: 6. This CDR3 comprises 15 residues. The germline V gene has CDR1 DFQATT and CDR2 SNEGSKA (reference sequence). DNA for the CDR3: TGCAGTGCCATGACTAGCGGGGGGGCTGCAGATACGCAGTATTTT. Protein sequence: CSAMTSGGAADTQYF.

This clonotype was counted many times. J is TRBJ2-7 and V is TRBV7-6; 7 bases are a match to TRBD1. Germline V gene sequence: CDR1 SGHVS, CDR2 FNYEAQ. This CDR3 contains 14 residues. V shed 5 bases and J 5 bases; nucleotides not matched to a gene: 9. The CDR3 reads CASSHSATGNEQYF. CDR3 DNA: TGTGCCAGCAGCCACTCCGCGACAGGGAACGAGCAGTACTTC.

The chain combines TRBV7-3 with TRBJ1-2; D might be TRBD1 (5 bases). The V end lost 3 bases, the J end lost 8 bases, and 22 bases lay between the germline ends. The germline gives CDR1 SGHTA, CDR2 FQGTGA. The CDR3 extends over 16 amino acids. The CDR3, as DNA: TGTGCCAGCAGCTTTGATGTCCGGGGGACTGAAGGAGGCTACACCTTC. This sequence encodes CASSFDVRGTEGGYTF. Using reference TRBV7-3 and TRBJ1-2 for the parts outside the CDR3, the full variable domain is GAGVSQTPSNKVTEKGKYVELRCDPISGHTALYWYRQSLGQGPEFLIYFQGTGAADDSGLPNDRFFAVRPEGSVSTLKIQRTERGDSAVYLCASSFDVRGTEGGYTFGSGTRLTVV.

The V gene is TRBV7-9, the J gene TRBJ1-1; 10 positions agree with TRBD1. V dropped 5 bases and J dropped 5; count of bases not matched to a gene: 5. Germline-derived CDR1 and CDR2 are SEHNR and FQNEAQ (reference sequence). This CDR3 comprises 14 residues. The DNA for the CDR3 is TGTGCCAGCAGCCCGACAGGGGGCTGGACTGAAGCTTTCTTT. It codes for CASSPTGGWTEAFF.

The sample holds many counts of this clonotype. V usage is TRBV28 and J usage is TRBJ1-3, with a tentative D call TRBD1 (6 bases). V lost 7 bases and J lost 0, with 13 bases in between. The CDR3 has 15 residues. Per germline, CDR1 MDHEN and CDR2 SYDVKM. The CDR3 here is CASTLGGYSGNTIYF. DNA for the CDR3: TGTGCCAGCACCCTGGGGGGCTACTCTGGAAACACCATATATTTT.

Many counts were recorded for this clonotype. The chain has TRBV7-2 and TRBJ2-3, with 11 positions matching TRBD2. Germline V CDR1 and CDR2: SGHTA, FQGNSA. Losses at the gene ends were 5 bases for V and 2 bases for J; bases not matched to a gene: 6. The CDR3 is 16 residues long. Written as DNA, the CDR3 is TGTGCCAGCAGCGGACATAGCGGGGGGGTCACAGATACGCAGTATTTT. Translated: CASSGHSGGVTDTQYF.

In its sample, this clonotype was seen many times. V and J are TRBV7-2 and TRBJ2-3, with D maybe TRBD2 (6 bases). This CDR3 contains 16 residues. With 1 base removed from V and 0 bases from J, the gap between germline ends came to 11 bases. The germline gives CDR1 SGHTA, CDR2 FQGNSA. Written as DNA, the CDR3 is TGTGCCAGCAGCTTAGTAATAGCGGTGAGCACAGATACGCAGTATTTT. Amino acids: CASSLVIAVSTDTQYF.

CDR3 sequence: CASSSQGARQETQYF. The CDR3 DNA follows: TGTGCCAGCAGCTCACAGGGGGCGCGCCAAGAGACCCAGTACTTC. The genes are TRBV11-2 and TRBJ2-5; the match to TRBD1 covers 9 bases. Looked up from germline, CDR1 is SGHAT and CDR2 is FQNNGV. J was trimmed by 1 base and V by 4 bases; bases with no gene match: 4. The CDR3 is made up of 15 amino acids.

The chain employs TRBV18 and TRBJ2-5; TRBD2 is a possible D gene (6 bases). The germline gives CDR1 KGHSH, CDR2 LQKENI. The CDR3 runs to 15 residues. Trimming stripped 7 bases from V and 2 bases from J, with 17 bases between. The CDR3 here is CASLEPGLPQETQYF. The CDR3 bases are TGTGCCAGCTTGGAGCCGGGACTGCCTCAAGAGACCCAGTACTTC.

This clonotype showed up many times. The chain combines TRBV12-3 or TRBV12-4 with TRBJ2-2, with TRBD1 matching 7 bases. With V trimmed by 6 bases and J by 6 bases, 7 bases remained unmatched. This CDR3 is built from 14 residues. The CDR3 protein is CASSGQAVPGELFF. Here the CDR3 DNA reads TGTGCCAGCAGCGGACAGGCCGTGCCCGGGGAGCTGTTTTTT.

At least ten counts were recorded for this clonotype. The rearrangement links TRBV7-2 to TRBJ2-1; D perhaps matches TRBD1 (5 bases). CDR1 is SGHTA, CDR2 FQGNSA, per germline. V was pared by 6 bases and J by 4 bases, with 16 bases between. CDR3 size: 15 residues. CDR3 nucleotide sequence: TGTGCCAGCAGGAGGAAGGGCAGGGATTACAATGAGCAGTTCTTC. Protein sequence: CASRRKGRDYNEQFF.

Ten or more counts support this clonotype. The chain is built from TRBV28 and TRBJ2-5; 7 bases align to TRBD1. The germline V gene has CDR1 MDHEN and CDR2 SYDVKM. The CDR3 consists of 14 residues. Trimming removed 7 bases from V and 5 bases from J; junction bases left unmatched: 10. The CDR3 DNA reads TGTGCCAGCATCCCGACAGGGCCCACGGAGACCCAGTACTTC. Its translation: CASIPTGPTETQYF.

In its sample, this clonotype was seen many times. V gene TRBV7-2 combines with J gene TRBJ2-5; the D gene could be TRBD1 or TRBD2 (5 bases each). Germline loops: CDR1 SGHTA, CDR2 FQGNSA. The V end lost 1 base, the J end lost 7 bases, and 10 bases lay between the germline ends. The CDR3 is 13 amino acids. The CDR3 DNA follows: TGTGCCAGCAGCTTAGAACGGGGCCCGACCCAGTACTTC. Translation: CASSLERGPTQYF.

The rearrangement uses TRBV29-1 and TRBJ1-1, with D unresolved. Germline CDR1 is SQVTM and CDR2 is ANQGSEA. Trimming stripped 6 bases from V and 7 bases from J, with 9 bases between. The length of the CDR3 is 10 residues. The chain's CDR3 is CSVVVVEAFF. The CDR3 DNA reads as TGCAGCGTAGTGGTGGTTGAAGCTTTCTTT.

The rearrangement links TRBV29-1 to TRBJ2-1; 8 positions agree with TRBD1. Germline-derived CDR1 and CDR2 are SQVTM and ANQGSEA. The CDR3 runs to 14 residues. Germline trimming cut 5 bases from V and 7 bases from J; bases unmatched to any gene: 10. CDR3 in DNA: TGCAGCGTTATAAGACAGGGGATAGAAAATGAGCAGTTCTTC. Translating gives CSVIRQGIENEQFF.

This clonotype was detected ten times or more. The CDR3, as DNA: TGCAGTGCTAGAGATCTCCCCCTGGGCACTGAAGCTTTCTTT. This encodes CSARDLPLGTEAFF. The chain links TRBV20-1 to TRBJ1-1; D is uncertain. V was cut by 0 bases and J by 4 bases, with 12 bases left in between. Germline V CDR1 and CDR2: DFQATT, SNEGSKA (reference sequence). The CDR3 sequence is 14 residues long.

About this clonotype: This may stem from a read error, because a much larger clone lies one nucleotide away. The chain joins TRBV19 to TRBJ2-2; D uncertain. With 3 bases removed from V and 5 bases from J, the gap between germline ends came to 13 bases. This CDR3 has 15 amino acids. CDR1 and CDR2 (germline): LNHDA, SQIVND (reference sequence). Here the CDR3 reads CASSMYGLETGELFF. CDR3 in DNA: TGTGCCAGTAGTATGTACGGGCTAGAAACCGGGGAGCTGTTTTTT. Looking up the rest from reference TRBV19 and TRBJ2-2 gives the full variable domain: DGGITQSPKYLFRKEGQNVTLSCEQNLNHDAMYWYRQDPGQGLRLIYYSQIVNDFQKGDIAEGYSVSREKKESFPLTVTSAQKNPTAFYLCASSMYGLETGELFFGEGSRLTVL.

Ten or more counts support this clonotype. The V and J genes are TRBV4-1 and TRBJ2-7; 10 positions agree with TRBD1. Germline CDR1 MGHRA, CDR2 YSYEKL. Trimming at V came to 0 bases and at J to 2 bases, leaving 4 bases not matched to a gene. The CDR3 extends over 16 amino acids. The DNA for the CDR3 is TGCGCCAGCAGCCAAGAGAGGGACAGGGGTACCTACGAGCAGTACTTC. As protein: CASSQERDRGTYEQYF.

This clonotype was counted many times. DNA for the CDR3: TGCAGCGTGTCCGCTAGGGACAGGAGCACAGATACGCAGTATTTT. Translation: CSVSARDRSTDTQYF. V and J are TRBV29-1 and TRBJ2-3; TRBD1 aligns across 8 bases. The length of the CDR3 is 15 residues. The germline gives CDR1 SQVTM, CDR2 ANQGSEA. With 6 bases clipped from V and 0 bases from J, the junction kept 8 bases outside the gene matches.

Ten or more counts support this clonotype. The chain joins TRBV7-6 to TRBJ2-4, with D perhaps TRBD1 (5 bases). The CDR3 is made up of 17 amino acids. Trimming pared 5 bases from V and 0 bases from J, leaving 17 bases between. Per germline, CDR1 SGHVS and CDR2 FNYEAQ. For the CDR3, the DNA is TGTGCCAGCAGCCAGGGTAGGGGTGGGCTAGCCAAAAACATTCAGTACTTC. This codes for CASSQGRGGLAKNIQYF.

There are many counts of this clonotype. The chain has TRBV19 and TRBJ2-1, with a weak D call TRBD2 (5 bases). Trimming removed 3 bases from V and 2 bases from J, with 11 bases in between. The CDR3 contains 15 residues. CDR1 is LNHDA, CDR2 SQIVND, per germline (reference sequence). The CDR3 DNA is TGTGCCAGTAGTATTTTCATCGGGACCTACAATGAGCAGTTCTTC. Translation: CASSIFIGTYNEQFF.

CDR3 DNA: TGCAGTGGACAAATGCAGGGCTGGAGCACTGAAGCTTTCTTT. Its protein is CSGQMQGWSTEAFF. The rearrangement joins TRBV20-1 to TRBJ1-1; maybe TRBD1 (5 bases). The CDR3 loop spans 14 amino acids. From germline, CDR1 is DFQATT and CDR2 SNEGSKA (reference sequence). V lost 7 bases to trimming and J lost 4 bases, with 19 bases between them.

Ten or more counts support this clonotype. The chain couples TRBV12-3 or TRBV12-4 to TRBJ2-3, with TRBD2 as a possible D gene (6 bases). This CDR3 region has 17 residues. The V end lost 10 bases, the J end lost 2 bases, and 25 bases lay between the germline ends. The CDR3 nucleotides read TGTGCCATTAACGATGAGGGCGGGGCTTTTGACACAGATACGCAGTATTTT. Translating gives CAINDEGGAFDTDTQYF.

In its sample, this clonotype was seen many times. Sequence at one end of the junction differs from germline and may be a read error. V usage is TRBV11-2 and J usage is TRBJ1-1; 8 bases agree with TRBD1. The CDR3 spans 14 residues. Germline values: CDR1 SGHAT, CDR2 FQNNGV. CDR3 protein: CASSLDRGVTEAFF. The CDR3 DNA is TGTGCCAGCAGCCTAGACAGGGGTGTTACTGAAGCTTTCTTT.